This TCR beta chain was observed in a study of OX40 agonist ivuxolimab in advanced cancers. Comment on this clone: Its antigen remains unknown.

Generated by immunoSEQ multiplex PCR, the TCRdb table keeps only in-frame clones and is missing some. The data show tens of thousands of clones, approximately 86% seen once. General study points: Expanded clones were, on average, more numerous in CD8+ T cells than in CD4+.

The sequences come from CD4+ or CD8+ T cells sorted from blood, collected in a trial of the OX40 agonist ivuxolimab. The clonotype originates from an adult with an advanced solid tumor such as melanoma, head and neck, liver or kidney cancer.

CDR3 bases: TGTGCCAGCAGTGATGCCGTGAACACTGAAGCTTTCTTT. Residues: CASSDAVNTEAFF. The V gene is TRBV2, the J gene TRBJ1-1; D unresolved. CDR3 length equals 13 residues. Germline lookup yields CDR1 SNHLY and CDR2 FYNNEI. The V end was cut by 3 bases, the J end by 0 bases, with 5 bases between. The full variable domain, completed using reference TRBV2 and TRBJ1-1, is EPEVTQTPSHQVTQMGQEVILRCVPISNHLYFYWYRQILGQKVEFLVSFYNNEISEKSEIFDDQFSVERPDGSNFTLKIRSTKLEDSAMYFCASSDAVNTEAFFGQGTRLTVV.